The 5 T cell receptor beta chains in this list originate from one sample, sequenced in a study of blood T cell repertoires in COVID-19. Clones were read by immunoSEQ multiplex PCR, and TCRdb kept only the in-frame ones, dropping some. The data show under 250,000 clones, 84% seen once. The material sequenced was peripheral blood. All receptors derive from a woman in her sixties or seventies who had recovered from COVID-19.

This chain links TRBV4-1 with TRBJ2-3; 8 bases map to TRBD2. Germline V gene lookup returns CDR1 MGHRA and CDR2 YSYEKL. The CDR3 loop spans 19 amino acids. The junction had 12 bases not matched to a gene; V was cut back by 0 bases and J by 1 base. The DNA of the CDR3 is TGCGCCAGCAGCCAAGAAGTAGCCGGCGGGGGGATAGGCACAGATACGCAGTATTTT. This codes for CASSQEVAGGGIGTDTQYF.

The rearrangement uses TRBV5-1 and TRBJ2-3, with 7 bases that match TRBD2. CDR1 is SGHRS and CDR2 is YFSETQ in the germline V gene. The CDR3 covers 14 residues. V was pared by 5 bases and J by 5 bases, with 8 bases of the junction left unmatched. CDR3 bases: TGCGCCAGCAGGGCCCTCCCGGGGGGAGATACGCAGTATTTT. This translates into CASRALPGGDTQYF.

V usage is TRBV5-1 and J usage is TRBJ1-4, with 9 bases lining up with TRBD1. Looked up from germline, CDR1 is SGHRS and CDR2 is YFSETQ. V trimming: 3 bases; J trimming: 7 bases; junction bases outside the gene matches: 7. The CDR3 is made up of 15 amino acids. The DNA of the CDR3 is TGCGCCAGCAGCTGGGTGGGGACAGGGTCTGAAAAACTGTTTTTT. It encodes CASSWVGTGSEKLFF.

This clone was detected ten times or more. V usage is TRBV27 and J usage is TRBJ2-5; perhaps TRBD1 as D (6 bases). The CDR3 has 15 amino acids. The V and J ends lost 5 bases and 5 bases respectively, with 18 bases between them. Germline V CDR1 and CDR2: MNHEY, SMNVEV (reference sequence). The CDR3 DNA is TGTGCCAGCAGTCCCGGGACGGTGGGACATGAGACCCAGTACTTC. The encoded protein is CASSPGTVGHETQYF.

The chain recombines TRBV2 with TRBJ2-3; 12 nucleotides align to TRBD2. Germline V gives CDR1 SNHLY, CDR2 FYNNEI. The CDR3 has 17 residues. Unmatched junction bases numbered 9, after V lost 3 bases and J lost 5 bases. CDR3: CASSENGLAGGLDTQYF. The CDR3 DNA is TGTGCCAGCAGTGAGAACGGGCTAGCGGGGGGGTTAGATACGCAGTATTTT.